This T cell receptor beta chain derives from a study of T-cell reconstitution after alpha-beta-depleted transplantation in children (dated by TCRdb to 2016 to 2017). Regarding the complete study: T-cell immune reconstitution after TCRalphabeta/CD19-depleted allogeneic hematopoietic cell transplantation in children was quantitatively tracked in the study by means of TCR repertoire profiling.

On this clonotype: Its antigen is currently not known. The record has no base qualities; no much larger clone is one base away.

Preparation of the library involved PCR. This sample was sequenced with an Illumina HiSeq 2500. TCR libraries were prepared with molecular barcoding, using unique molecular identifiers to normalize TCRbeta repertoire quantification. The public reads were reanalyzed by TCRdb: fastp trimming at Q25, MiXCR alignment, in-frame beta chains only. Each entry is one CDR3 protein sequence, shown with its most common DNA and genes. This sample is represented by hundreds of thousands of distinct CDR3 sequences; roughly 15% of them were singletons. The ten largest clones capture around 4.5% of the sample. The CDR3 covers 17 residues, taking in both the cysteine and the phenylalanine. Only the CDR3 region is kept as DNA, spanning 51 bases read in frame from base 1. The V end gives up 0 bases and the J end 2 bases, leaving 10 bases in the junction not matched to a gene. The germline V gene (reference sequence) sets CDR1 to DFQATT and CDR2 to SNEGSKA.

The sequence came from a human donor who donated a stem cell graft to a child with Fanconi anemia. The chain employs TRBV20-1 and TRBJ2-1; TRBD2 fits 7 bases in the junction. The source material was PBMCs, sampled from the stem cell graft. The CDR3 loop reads CSARDGGVGKTYNEQFF. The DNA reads TGCAGTGCTAGAGATGGGGGGGTCGGAAAGACCTACAATGAGCAGTTCTTC.